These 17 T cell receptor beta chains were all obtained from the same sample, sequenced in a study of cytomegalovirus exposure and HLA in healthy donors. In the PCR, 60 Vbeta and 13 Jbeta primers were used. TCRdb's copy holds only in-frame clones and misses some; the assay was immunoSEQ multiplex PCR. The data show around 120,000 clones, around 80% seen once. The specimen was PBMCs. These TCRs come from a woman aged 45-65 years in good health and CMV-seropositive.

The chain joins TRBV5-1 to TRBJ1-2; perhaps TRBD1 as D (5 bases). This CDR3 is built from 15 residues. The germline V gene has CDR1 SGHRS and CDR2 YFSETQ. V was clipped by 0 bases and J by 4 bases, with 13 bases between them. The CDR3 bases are TGCGCCAGCAGCTTGGATACGGGGGGTTCCTATGGCTACACCTTC. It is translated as CASSLDTGGSYGYTF.

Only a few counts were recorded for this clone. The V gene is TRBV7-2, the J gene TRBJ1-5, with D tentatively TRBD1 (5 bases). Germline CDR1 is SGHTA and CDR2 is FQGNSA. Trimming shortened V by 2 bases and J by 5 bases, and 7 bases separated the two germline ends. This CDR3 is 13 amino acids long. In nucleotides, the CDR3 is TGTGCCAGCAGCTTATACAGGCATCAGCCCCAGCATTTT. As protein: CASSLYRHQPQHF.

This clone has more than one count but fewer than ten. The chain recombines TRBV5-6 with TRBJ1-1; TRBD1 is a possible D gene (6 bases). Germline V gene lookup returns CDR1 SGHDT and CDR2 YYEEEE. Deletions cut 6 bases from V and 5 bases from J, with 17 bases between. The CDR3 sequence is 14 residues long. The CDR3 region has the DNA TGTGCCAGCATCCTAGGGGGGGTTAGGACTGAAGCTTTCTTT. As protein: CASILGGVRTEAFF.

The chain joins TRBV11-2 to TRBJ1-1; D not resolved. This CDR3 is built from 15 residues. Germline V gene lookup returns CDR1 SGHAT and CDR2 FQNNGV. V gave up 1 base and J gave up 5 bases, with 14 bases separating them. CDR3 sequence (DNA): TGTGCCAGCAGCTTAGTCCGGGGTGCGGATACTGAAGCTTTCTTT. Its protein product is CASSLVRGADTEAFF.

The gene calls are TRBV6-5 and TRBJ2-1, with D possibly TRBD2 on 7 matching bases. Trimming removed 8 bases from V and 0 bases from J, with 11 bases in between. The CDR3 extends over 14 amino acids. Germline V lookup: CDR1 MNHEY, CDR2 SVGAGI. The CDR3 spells CASLGGASYNEQFF. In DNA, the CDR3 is TGTGCCAGCTTGGGGGGGGCCTCCTACAATGAGCAGTTCTTC.

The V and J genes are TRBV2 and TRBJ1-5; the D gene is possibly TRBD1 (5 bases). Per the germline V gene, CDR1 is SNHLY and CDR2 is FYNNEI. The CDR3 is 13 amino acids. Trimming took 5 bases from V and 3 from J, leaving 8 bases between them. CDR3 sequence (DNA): TGTGCCAGCAGTATTGGACACAATCAGCCCCAGCATTTT. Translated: CASSIGHNQPQHF.

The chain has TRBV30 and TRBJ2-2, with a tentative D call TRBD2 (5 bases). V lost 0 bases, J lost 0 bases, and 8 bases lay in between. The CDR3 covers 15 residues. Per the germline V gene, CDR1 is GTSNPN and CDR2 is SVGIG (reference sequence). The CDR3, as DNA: TGTGCCTGGAGTGTACCGGACTCGAACACCGGGGAGCTGTTTTTT. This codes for CAWSVPDSNTGELFF.

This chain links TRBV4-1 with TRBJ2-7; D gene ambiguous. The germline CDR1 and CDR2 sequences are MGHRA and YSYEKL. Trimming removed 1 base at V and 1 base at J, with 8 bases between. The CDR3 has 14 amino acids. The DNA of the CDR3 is TGCGCCAGCAGCCAAGTCGCACTATCCTACGAGCAGTACTTC. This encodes CASSQVALSYEQYF.

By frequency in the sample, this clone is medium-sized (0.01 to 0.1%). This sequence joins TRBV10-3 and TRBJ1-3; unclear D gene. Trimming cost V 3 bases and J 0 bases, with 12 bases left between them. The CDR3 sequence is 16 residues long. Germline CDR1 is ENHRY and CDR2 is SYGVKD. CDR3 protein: CAISETSSVSGNTIYF. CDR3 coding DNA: TGTGCCATCAGTGAAACGTCTAGCGTCTCTGGAAACACCATATATTTT.

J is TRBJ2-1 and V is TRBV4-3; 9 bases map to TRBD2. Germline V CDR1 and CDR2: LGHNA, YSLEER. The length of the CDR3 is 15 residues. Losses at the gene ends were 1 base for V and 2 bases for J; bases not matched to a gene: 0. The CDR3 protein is CASSQASGAYNEQFF. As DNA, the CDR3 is TGCGCCAGCAGCCAAGCTAGCGGGGCCTACAATGAGCAGTTCTTC.

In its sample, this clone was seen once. CDR3 coding DNA: TGTGCCATCAGTTCCCAGGGTGCCAGCAATCAGCCCCAGCATTTT. Its protein product is CAISSQGASNQPQHF. The rearrangement uses TRBV10-3 and TRBJ1-5, with D possibly TRBD1 on 5 matching bases. The V and J ends lost 5 bases and 1 base respectively, with 12 bases between them. Germline assignment: CDR1 ENHRY and CDR2 SYGVKD. The CDR3 is 15 residues long.

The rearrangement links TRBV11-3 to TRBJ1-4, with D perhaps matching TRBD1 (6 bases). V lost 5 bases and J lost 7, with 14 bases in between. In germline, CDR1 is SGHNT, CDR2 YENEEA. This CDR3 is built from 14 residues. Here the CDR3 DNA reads TGTGCCAGCAGCCCAGGGGACCTCCTTGAAAAACTGTTTTTT. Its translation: CASSPGDLLEKLFF.

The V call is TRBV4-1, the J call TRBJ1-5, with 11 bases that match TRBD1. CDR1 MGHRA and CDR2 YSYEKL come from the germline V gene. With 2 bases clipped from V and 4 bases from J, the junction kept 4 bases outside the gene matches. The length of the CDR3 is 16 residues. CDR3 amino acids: CASSQTGTGGNQPQHF. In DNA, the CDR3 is TGCGCCAGCAGCCAAACCGGGACAGGGGGAAATCAGCCCCAGCATTTT.

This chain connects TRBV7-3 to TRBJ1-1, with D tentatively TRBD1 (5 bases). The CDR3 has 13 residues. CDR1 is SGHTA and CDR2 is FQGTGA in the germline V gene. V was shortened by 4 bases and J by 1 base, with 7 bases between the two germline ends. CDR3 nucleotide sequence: TGTGCCAGCAGCTCGCAGGGGAACACTGAAGCTTTCTTT. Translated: CASSSQGNTEAFF.

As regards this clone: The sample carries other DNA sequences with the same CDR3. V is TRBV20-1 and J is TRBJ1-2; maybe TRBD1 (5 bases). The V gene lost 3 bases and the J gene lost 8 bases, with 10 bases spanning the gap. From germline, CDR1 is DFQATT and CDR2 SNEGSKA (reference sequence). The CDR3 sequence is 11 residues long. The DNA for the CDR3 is TGCAGTGCTAGCACAGGAAGCGGCTACACCTTC. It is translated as CSASTGSGYTF.

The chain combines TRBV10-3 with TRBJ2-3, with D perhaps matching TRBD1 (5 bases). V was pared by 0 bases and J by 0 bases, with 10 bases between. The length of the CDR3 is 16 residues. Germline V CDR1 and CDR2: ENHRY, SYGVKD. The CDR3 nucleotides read TGTGCCATCAGTGAGTCCGAGACAGCTAGCACAGATACGCAGTATTTT. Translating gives CAISESETASTDTQYF.

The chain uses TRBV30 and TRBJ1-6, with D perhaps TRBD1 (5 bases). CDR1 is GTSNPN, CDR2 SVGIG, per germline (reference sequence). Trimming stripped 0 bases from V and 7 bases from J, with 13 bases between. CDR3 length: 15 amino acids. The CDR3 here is CAWSVDQGRNSPLHF. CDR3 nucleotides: TGTGCCTGGAGTGTTGACCAGGGTAGGAATTCACCCCTCCACTTT.